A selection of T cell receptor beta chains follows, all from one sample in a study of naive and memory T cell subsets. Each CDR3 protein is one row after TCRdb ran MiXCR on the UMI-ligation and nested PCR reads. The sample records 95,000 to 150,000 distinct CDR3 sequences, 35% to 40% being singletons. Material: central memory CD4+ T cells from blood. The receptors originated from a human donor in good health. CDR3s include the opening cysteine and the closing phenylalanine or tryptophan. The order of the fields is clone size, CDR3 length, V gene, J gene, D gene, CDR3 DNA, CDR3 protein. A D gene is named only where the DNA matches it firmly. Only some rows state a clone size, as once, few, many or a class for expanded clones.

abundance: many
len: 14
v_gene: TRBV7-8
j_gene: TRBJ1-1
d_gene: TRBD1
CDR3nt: TGTGCCAGCAGCTTAAAAGGACAGGGGATTAGTATTGCCTTT
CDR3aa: CASSLKGQGISIAF

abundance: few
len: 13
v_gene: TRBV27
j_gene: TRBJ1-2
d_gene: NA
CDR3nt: TGTGCCAGCAGTTTATCGCATTCCTATGGCTACACCTTC
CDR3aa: CASSLSHSYGYTF

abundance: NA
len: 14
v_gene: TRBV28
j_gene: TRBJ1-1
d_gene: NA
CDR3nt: TGTGCCAGCTCCTCCCCCGGGCGGAACACTGAAGCTTTCTTT
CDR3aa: CASSSPGRNTEAFF

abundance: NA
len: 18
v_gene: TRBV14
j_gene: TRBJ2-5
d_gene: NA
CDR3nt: TGTGCCAGCAGCCAAACCCCCTCCGGGACATATATCCGAGAGACCCAGTACTTC
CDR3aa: CASSQTPSGTYIRETQYF

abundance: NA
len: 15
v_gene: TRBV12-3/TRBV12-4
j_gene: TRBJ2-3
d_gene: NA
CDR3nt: TGTGCCAGCACTTTAAGGAGGGTCGAAACAGATACGCAGTATTTT
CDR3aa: CASTLRRVETDTQYF

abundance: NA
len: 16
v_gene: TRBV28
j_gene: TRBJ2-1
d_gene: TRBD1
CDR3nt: TGTGCCAGCAGAGGGGACAGGGAGAGCTCCTACAATGAGCAGTTCTTC
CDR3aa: CASRGDRESSYNEQFF

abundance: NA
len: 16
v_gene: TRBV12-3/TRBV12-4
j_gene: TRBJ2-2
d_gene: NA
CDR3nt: TGTGCCAGCATCCTCGCGGGGACCTGGCGGGCCGGGGAGCTGTTTTTT
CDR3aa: CASILAGTWRAGELFF

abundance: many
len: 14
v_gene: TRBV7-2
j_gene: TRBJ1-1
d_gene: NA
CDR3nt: TGTGCCAGCAGCCTCACCGCGGGGTACACTGAAGCTTTCTTT
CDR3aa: CASSLTAGYTEAFF

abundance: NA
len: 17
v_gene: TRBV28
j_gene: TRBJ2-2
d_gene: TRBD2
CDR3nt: TGTGCCAGCAGTTTACCAGCGGGAGGGCTAATTACCGGGGAGCTGTTTTTT
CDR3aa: CASSLPAGGLITGELFF

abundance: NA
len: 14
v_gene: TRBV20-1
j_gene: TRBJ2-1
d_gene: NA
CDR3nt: TGCAGTGCTAAACTAGAACTAGACTTCCCGGGGCAGTTCTTC
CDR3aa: CSAKLELDFPGQFF

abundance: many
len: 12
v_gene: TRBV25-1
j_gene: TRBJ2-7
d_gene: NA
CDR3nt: TGTGCCAGCAAGACGGAGGGCTACGAGCAGTACTTC
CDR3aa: CASKTEGYEQYF

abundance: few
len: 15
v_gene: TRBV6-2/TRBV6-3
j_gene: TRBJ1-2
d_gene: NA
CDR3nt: TGTGCCAGCAGTGATCTCGCAGGGGCGGGCTATGGCTACACCTTC
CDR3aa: CASSDLAGAGYGYTF

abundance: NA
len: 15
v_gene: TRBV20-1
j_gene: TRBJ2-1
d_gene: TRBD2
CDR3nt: TGCAGTGCCATGGTAGCGGGAGATCGGAACAATGAGCAGTTCTTC
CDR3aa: CSAMVAGDRNNEQFF

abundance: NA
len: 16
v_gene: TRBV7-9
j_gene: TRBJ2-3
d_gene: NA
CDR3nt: TGTGCCAGCGGGAGAGAGGGCGCCAGGAGGACAGATACGCAGTATTTT
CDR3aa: CASGREGARRTDTQYF

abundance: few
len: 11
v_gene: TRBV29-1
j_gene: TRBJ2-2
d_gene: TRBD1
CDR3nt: TGCAGCGGACAGGGTTCCGGGGAGCTGTTTTTT
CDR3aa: CSGQGSGELFF

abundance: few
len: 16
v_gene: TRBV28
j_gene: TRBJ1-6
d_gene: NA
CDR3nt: TGTGCCAGCAGTTTGGGGGTTGGCAGGTGGAATTCACCCCTCCACTTT
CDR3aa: CASSLGVGRWNSPLHF

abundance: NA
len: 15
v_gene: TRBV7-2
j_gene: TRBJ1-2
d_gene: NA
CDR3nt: TGTGCCAGCAGCTTAAAGATACGGGGCAGCTATGGCTACACCTTC
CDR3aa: CASSLKIRGSYGYTF

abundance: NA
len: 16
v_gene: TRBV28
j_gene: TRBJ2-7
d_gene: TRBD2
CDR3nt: TGTGCCAGCAGTTCCATGACTAGCGGGAGTGGGTACGAGCAGTACTTC
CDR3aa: CASSSMTSGSGYEQYF

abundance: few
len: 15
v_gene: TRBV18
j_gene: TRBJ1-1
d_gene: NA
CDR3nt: TGTGCCAGCTCACCGCCAGTTGTCCAAGGGACTGAAGCTTTCTTT
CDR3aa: CASSPPVVQGTEAFF

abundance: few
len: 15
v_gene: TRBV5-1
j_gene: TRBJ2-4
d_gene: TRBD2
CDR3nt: TGCGCCAGCAGTCGGGAGGGGCTGGGGCAAAACATTCAGTACTTC
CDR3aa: CASSREGLGQNIQYF

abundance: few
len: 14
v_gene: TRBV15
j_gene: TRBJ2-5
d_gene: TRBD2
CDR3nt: TGTGCCACCAGCAGTGGGACTAATCAAGAGACCCAGTACTTC
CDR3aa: CATSSGTNQETQYF

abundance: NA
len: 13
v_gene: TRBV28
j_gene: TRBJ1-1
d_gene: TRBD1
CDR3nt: TGTGCCAGCAGTTTCGGGACAGCCACTGAAGCTTTCTTT
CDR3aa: CASSFGTATEAFF

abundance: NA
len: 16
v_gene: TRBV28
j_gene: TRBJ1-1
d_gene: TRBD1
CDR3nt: TGTGCCAGCAGTATATCAGGGGGTAGGGGTAGGACTGAAGCTTTCTTT
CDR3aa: CASSISGGRGRTEAFF

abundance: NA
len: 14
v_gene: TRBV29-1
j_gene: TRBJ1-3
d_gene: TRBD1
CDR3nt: TGCAGCGTTGGTGGACAGGGGGCTGGAAACACCATATATTTT
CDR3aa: CSVGGQGAGNTIYF

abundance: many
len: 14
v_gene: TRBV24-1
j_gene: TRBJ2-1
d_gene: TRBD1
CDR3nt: TGTGCCACCAGTGACAGGGACAGCTACAATGAGCAGTTCTTC
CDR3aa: CATSDRDSYNEQFF

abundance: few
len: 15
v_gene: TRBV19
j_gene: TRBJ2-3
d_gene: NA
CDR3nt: TGTGCCAGTAGTTCGATTGGCGGGGACACAGATACGCAGTATTTT
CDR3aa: CASSSIGGDTDTQYF

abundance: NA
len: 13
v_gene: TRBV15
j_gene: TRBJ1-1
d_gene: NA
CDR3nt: TGTGCCACCAGCAGAGATCAGCAAACTGAAGCTTTCTTT
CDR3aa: CATSRDQQTEAFF

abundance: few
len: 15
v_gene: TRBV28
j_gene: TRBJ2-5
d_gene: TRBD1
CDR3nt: TGTGCCAGCAGGGGATCGGACAGGCTCCAAGAGACCCAGTACTTC
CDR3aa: CASRGSDRLQETQYF

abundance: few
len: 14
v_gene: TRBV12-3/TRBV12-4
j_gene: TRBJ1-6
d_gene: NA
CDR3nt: TGTGCCAGCTGGACCAGCTCCTATAATTCACCCCTCCACTTT
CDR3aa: CASWTSSYNSPLHF

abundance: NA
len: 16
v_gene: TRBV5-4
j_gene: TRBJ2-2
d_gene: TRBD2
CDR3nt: TGTGCCAGCAGCTTGGGTGGGAGGGCCCGTACCGGGGAGCTGTTTTTT
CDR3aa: CASSLGGRARTGELFF

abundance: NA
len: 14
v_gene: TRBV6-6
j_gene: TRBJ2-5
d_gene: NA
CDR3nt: TGTGCCAGCAGTCACCCACGAGCGAAAGAGACCCAGTACTTC
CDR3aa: CASSHPRAKETQYF

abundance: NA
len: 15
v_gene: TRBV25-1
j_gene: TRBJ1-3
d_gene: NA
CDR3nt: TGTGCCAGCAGTGATGCCAGGACAACTGGAAACACCATATATTTT
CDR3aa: CASSDARTTGNTIYF

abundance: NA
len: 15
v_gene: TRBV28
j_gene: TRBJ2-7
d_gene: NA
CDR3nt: TGTGCCAGCAGTTTCCCCGGGATAGGGGGTGGCGAGCAGTACTTC
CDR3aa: CASSFPGIGGGEQYF

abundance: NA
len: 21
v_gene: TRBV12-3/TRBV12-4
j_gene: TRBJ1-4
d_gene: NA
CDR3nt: TGTGCCAGCAGTCGGCCCGGCGTCAGGGTGGGGGCGCGAAGTTTTAATGAAAAACTGTTTTTT
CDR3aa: CASSRPGVRVGARSFNEKLFF

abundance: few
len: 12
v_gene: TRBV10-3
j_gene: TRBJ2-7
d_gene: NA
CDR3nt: TGTGCCATCAGTGAGTCGGGGGCCGAGCAGTACTTC
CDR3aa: CAISESGAEQYF

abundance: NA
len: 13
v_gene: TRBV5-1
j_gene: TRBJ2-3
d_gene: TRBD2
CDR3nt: TGCGCCAGCAGCGCGGGGGGGGCAGATACGCAGTATTTT
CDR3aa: CASSAGGADTQYF

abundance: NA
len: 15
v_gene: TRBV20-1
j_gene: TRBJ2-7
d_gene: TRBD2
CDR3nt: TGCAGTGCTAGAGGTATAGCGGGAGGGTACTACGAGCAGTACTTC
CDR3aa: CSARGIAGGYYEQYF

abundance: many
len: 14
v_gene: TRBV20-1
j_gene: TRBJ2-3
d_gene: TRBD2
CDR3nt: TGCAGTGCCGAGGGATCTAGCGGGACAGATACGCAGTATTTT
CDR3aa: CSAEGSSGTDTQYF

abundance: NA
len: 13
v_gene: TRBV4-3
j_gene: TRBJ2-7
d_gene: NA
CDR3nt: TGCGCCAGCAGCCAAGATTACGGATACGAGCAGTACTTC
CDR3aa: CASSQDYGYEQYF

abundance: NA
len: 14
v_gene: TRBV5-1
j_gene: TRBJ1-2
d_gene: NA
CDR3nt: TGCGCCAGCAGCGACATTCCCCGGTCCGGCGGCTACACCTTC
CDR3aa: CASSDIPRSGGYTF

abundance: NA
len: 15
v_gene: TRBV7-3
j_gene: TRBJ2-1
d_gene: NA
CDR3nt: TGTGCCAGCAGCTTAGCGGGCCCCTCCTACAATGAGCAGTTCTTC
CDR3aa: CASSLAGPSYNEQFF

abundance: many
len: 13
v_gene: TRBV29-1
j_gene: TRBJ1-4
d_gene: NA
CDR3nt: TGCAGCGTTGGTGATGGAACTAATGAAAAACTGTTTTTT
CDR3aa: CSVGDGTNEKLFF

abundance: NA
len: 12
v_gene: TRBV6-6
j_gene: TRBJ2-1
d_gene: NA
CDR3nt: TGTGCCAGCACAGGACCTTACAATGAGCAGTTCTTC
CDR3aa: CASTGPYNEQFF

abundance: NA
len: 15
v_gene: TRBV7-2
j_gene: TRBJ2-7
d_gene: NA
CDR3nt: TGTGCCAGCAGCTTAGCACCGGGAAGCTTCTACGAGCAGTACTTC
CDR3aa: CASSLAPGSFYEQYF

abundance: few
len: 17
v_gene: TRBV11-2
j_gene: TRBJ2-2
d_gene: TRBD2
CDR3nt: TGTGCCAGCAGCTTAAGGACGTCGGGGGGAAACACCGGGGAGCTGTTTTTT
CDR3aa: CASSLRTSGGNTGELFF

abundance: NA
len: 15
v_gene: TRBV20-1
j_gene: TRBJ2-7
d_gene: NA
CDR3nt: TGCAGTGCTAGAGATGTAGTAGCGACCCCCTACGAGCAGTACTTC
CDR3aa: CSARDVVATPYEQYF